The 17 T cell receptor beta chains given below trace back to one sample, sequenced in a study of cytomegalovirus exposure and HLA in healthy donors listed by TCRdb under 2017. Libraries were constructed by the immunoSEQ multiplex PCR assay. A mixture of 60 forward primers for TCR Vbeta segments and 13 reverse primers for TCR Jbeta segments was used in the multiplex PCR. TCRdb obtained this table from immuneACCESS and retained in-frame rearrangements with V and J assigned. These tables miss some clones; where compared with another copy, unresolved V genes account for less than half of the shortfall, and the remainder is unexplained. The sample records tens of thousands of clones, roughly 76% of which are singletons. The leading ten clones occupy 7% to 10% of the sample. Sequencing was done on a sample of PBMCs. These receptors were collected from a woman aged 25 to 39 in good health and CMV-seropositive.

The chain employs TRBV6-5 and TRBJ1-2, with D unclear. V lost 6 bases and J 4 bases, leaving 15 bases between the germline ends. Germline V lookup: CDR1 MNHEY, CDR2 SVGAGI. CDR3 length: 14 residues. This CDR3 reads CASSQDGRVYGYTF. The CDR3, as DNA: TGTGCCAGCAGCCAGGACGGGAGGGTCTATGGCTACACCTTC.

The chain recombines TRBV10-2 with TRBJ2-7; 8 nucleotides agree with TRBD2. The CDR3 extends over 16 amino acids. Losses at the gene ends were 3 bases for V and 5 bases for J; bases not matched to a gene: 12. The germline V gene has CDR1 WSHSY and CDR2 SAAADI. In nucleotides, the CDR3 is TGCGCCAGCAGTGACCCGACCAGCGGGAGCTCTCACGAGCAGTACTTC. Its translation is CASSDPTSGSSHEQYF.

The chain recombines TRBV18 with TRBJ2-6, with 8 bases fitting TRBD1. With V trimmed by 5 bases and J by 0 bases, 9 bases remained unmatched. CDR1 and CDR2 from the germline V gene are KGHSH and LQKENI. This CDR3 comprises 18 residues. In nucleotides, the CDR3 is TGTGCCAGCTCATTGTGGGGACAGGAGAGCTCTGGGGCCAACGTCCTGACTTTC. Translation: CASSLWGQESSGANVLTF.

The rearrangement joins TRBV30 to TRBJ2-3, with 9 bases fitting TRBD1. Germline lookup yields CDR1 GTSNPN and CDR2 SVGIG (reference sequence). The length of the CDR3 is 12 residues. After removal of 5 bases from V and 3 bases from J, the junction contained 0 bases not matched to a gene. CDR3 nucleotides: TGTGCCTGGGGACAGGGGACAGATACGCAGTATTTT. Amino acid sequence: CAWGQGTDTQYF.

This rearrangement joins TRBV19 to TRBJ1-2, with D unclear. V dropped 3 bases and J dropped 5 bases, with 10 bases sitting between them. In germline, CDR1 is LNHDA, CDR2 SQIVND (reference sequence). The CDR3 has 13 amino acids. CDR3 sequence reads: CASSIFPGYGYTF. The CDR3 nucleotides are TGTGCCAGTAGTATCTTTCCGGGTTATGGCTACACCTTC.

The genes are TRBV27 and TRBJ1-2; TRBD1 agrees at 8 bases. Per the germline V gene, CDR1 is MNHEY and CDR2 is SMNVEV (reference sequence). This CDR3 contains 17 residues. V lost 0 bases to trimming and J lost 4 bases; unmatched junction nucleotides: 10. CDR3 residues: CASSLSATGERGYGYTF. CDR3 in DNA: TGTGCCAGCAGTTTATCGGCGACAGGGGAGCGGGGCTATGGCTACACCTTC.

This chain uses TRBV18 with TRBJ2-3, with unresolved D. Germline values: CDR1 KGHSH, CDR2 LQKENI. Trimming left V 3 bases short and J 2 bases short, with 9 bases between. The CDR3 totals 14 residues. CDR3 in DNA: TGTGCCAGCTCACCGGCTCCAGACACAGATACGCAGTATTTT. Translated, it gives CASSPAPDTDTQYF.

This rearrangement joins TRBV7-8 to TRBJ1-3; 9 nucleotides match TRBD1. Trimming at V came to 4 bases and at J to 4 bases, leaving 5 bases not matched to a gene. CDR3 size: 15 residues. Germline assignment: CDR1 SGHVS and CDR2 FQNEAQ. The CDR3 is CASSSGTGYGNTIYF. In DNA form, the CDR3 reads TGTGCCAGCAGCTCCGGGACAGGGTACGGAAACACCATATATTTT.

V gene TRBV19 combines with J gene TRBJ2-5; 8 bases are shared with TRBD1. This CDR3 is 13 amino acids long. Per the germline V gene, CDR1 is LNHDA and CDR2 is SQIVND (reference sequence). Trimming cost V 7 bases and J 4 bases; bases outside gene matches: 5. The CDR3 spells CASNTGTGETQYF. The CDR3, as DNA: TGTGCCAGTAACACCGGGACAGGAGAGACCCAGTACTTC. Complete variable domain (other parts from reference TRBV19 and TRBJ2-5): DGGITQSPKYLFRKEGQNVTLSCEQNLNHDAMYWYRQDPGQGLRLIYYSQIVNDFQKGDIAEGYSVSREKKESFPLTVTSAQKNPTAFYLCASNTGTGETQYFGPGTRLLVL.

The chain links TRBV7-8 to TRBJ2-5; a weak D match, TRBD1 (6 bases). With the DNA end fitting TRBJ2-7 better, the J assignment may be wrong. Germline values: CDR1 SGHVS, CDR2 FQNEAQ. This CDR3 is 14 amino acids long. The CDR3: CASSTRTERYEQYF. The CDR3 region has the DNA TGTGCCAGCAGCACAAGGACAGAAAGATACGAGCAGTACTTC.

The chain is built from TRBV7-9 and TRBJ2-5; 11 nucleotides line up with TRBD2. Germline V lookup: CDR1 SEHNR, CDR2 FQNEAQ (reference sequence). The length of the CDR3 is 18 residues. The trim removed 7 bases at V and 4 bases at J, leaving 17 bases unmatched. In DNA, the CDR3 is TGTGCCAGCACGCCGGCTAGCGGGGGGAACCTCCTGGGAGAGACCCAGTACTTC. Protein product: CASTPASGGNLLGETQYF.

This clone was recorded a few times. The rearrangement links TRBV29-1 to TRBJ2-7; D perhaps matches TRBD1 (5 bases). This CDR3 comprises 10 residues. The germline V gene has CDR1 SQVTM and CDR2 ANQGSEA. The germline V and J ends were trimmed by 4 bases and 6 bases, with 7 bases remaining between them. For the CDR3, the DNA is TGCAGCGTTGGGACACGCGAGCAGTACTTC. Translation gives CSVGTREQYF.

For the CDR3, the DNA is TGTGCCAGCAGCCCCCGGCTAGCGGCCTCCTACGAGCAGTACTTC. Translating gives CASSPRLAASYEQYF. The chain uses TRBV7-9 and TRBJ2-7; TRBD2 aligns across 7 bases. V trimming: 5 bases; J trimming: 0 bases; junction bases outside the gene matches: 7. Germline values: CDR1 SEHNR, CDR2 FQNEAQ (reference sequence). The CDR3 is made up of 15 amino acids.

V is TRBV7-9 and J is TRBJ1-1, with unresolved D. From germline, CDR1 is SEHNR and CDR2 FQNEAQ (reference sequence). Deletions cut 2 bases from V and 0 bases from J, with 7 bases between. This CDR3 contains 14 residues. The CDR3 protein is CASSLLSMNTEAFF. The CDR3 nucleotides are TGTGCCAGCAGCTTACTGAGCATGAACACTGAAGCTTTCTTT.

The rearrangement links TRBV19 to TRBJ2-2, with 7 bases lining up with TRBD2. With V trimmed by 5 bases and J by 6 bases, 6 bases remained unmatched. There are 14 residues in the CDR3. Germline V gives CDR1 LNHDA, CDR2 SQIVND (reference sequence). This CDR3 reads CASSVSGRAGELFF. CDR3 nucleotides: TGTGCCAGTAGTGTGTCAGGGAGGGCCGGGGAGCTGTTTTTT.

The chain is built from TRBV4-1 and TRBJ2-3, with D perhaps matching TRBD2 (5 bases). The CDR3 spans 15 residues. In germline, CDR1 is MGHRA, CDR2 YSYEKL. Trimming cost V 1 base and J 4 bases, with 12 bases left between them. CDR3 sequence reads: CASSQASGLSDTQYF. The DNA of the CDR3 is TGCGCCAGCAGCCAAGCATCGGGATTGTCAGATACGCAGTATTTT.

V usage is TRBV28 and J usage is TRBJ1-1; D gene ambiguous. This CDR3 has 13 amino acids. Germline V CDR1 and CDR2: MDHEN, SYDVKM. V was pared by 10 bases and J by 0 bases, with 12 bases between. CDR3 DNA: TGTGCCATCGAGGCCGGGTTGAACACTGAAGCTTTCTTT. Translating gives CAIEAGLNTEAFF.